This entry lists 24 T cell receptor beta chains sequenced from one sample in a study of cytomegalovirus exposure and HLA in healthy donors. PCR was performed using 60 Vbeta and 13 Jbeta primers. The data were produced by immunoSEQ multiplex PCR, yet TCRdb's version contains in-frame clones alone and is incomplete. This sample's table reports around 50,000 clones. Sequencing was carried out using PBMCs. Receptor source: a middle-aged woman in good health and CMV-seronegative.

This chain links TRBV7-2 with TRBJ1-1, with unresolved D. The CDR3 is 14 amino acids. The germline V gene encodes CDR1 SGHTA and CDR2 FQGNSA. Trimming left V 3 bases short and J 0 bases short, with 8 bases between. The CDR3 loop reads CASSFLAVNTEAFF. The CDR3 DNA reads TGTGCCAGCAGCTTTCTCGCGGTGAACACTGAAGCTTTCTTT.

To note about this clone: One junction end disagrees with the germline gene, perhaps due to a read error. This chain links TRBV7-9 with TRBJ2-3; D is uncertain. CDR1 is SEHNR, CDR2 FQNEAQ, per germline (reference sequence). The CDR3 is 13 amino acids. CDR3 sequence reads: CASSLQGDDKQYF. The CDR3, as DNA: TGTGCCAGCAGCTTACAAGGAGATGATAAGCAGTATTTT.

The rearrangement links TRBV4-2 to TRBJ1-2, with unresolved D. Germline V gene sequence: CDR1 LGHNA, CDR2 YNFKEQ. V was cut by 0 bases and J by 0 bases, with 5 bases left in between. CDR3 length: 14 amino acids. In DNA, the CDR3 is TGTGCCAGCAGCCAAGACAGGCCTAACTATGGCTACACCTTC. It is translated as CASSQDRPNYGYTF.

V and J are TRBV5-1 and TRBJ2-1; tentative D call: TRBD1 (5 bases). Germline V gene lookup returns CDR1 SGHRS and CDR2 YFSETQ. This CDR3 spans 14 amino acids. Trimming removed 4 bases from V and 8 bases from J, with 16 bases in between. The CDR3 spells CASSVGVFGDEQFF. DNA for the CDR3: TGCGCCAGCAGCGTAGGGGTGTTTGGGGATGAGCAGTTCTTC.

The chain carries TRBV30 and TRBJ1-4, with D possibly TRBD1 on 6 matching bases. Trimming left V 5 bases short and J 5 bases short, with 6 bases between. There are 11 residues in the CDR3. Germline V gene lookup returns CDR1 GTSNPN and CDR2 SVGIG (reference sequence). The CDR3 nucleotides read TGTGCCTGGGACAGGAATGAAAAACTGTTTTTT. Residues: CAWDRNEKLFF.

The chain is built from TRBV4-3 and TRBJ2-1, with 13 nucleotides matching TRBD2. V shed 5 bases, J shed 7 bases, and the junction held 5 bases outside the gene matches. Germline-derived CDR1 and CDR2 are LGHNA and YSLEER. The CDR3 contains 15 residues. The CDR3 nucleotides read TGCGCCAGCAGCAGGACTAGCGGGAGTAGGAATGAGCAGTTCTTC. It yields the protein CASSRTSGSRNEQFF.

The rearrangement joins TRBV4-3 to TRBJ1-1; no firm D call. The germline V and J ends were trimmed by 2 bases and 5 bases, with 12 bases remaining between them. In germline, CDR1 is LGHNA, CDR2 YSLEER. There are 14 residues in the CDR3. This CDR3 reads CASSQQFGGTEAFF. The CDR3, as DNA: TGCGCCAGCAGCCAACAATTTGGAGGGACTGAAGCTTTCTTT.

The gene calls are TRBV28 and TRBJ1-1; 9 nucleotides align to TRBD1. The CDR3 is 15 amino acids. Germline assignment: CDR1 MDHEN and CDR2 SYDVKM. The ends lost 4 bases at V and 9 bases at J; junction bases unmatched: 12. The CDR3 here is CASSYRTGEIPKAFF. The CDR3 DNA is TGTGCCAGCAGTTATAGGACAGGGGAAATCCCGAAAGCTTTCTTT. Full variable domain (missing parts from reference TRBV28 and TRBJ1-1): DVKVTQSSRYLVKRTGEKVFLECVQDMDHENMFWYRQDPGLGLRLIYFSYDVKMKEKGDIPEGYSVSREKKERFSLILESASTNQTSMYLCASSYRTGEIPKAFFGQGTRLTVV.

The rearrangement links TRBV2 to TRBJ1-6; TRBD1 matches at 8 bases. Germline V gives CDR1 SNHLY, CDR2 FYNNEI. J was trimmed by 10 bases and V by 4 bases; bases with no gene match: 12. This CDR3 is built from 16 residues. The CDR3 loop reads CASSGADRVPISPLHF. The CDR3 DNA follows: TGTGCCAGCAGTGGGGCGGACAGGGTACCAATCTCACCCCTCCACTTT.

About this clone: One junction end disagrees with the germline gene, perhaps due to a read error. J is TRBJ1-1 and V is TRBV9; D might be TRBD1 (5 bases). This CDR3 region has 13 residues. CDR1 and CDR2 from the germline V gene are SGDLS and YYNGEE. The CDR3 nucleotides are TGTGCCAGCAGCGTAGCAGGGAACACTGAAGATTTCTTT. Protein sequence: CASSVAGNTEDFF.

The CDR3 spells CASSIDSGSLDEAFF. CDR3 bases: TGTGCCAGTAGTATAGATTCGGGATCTTTGGATGAAGCTTTCTTT. The chain links TRBV19 to TRBJ1-1; D gene unclear. The CDR3 extends over 15 amino acids. The ends were cut back, 0 bases at V and 7 bases at J, with 15 bases in the middle. Germline-derived CDR1 and CDR2 are LNHDA and SQIVND (reference sequence).

The chain joins TRBV19 to TRBJ1-3; D is uncertain. Looked up from germline, CDR1 is LNHDA and CDR2 is SQIVND (reference sequence). With 5 bases removed from V and 9 bases from J, the gap between germline ends came to 14 bases. This CDR3 contains 13 residues. The CDR3 DNA follows: TGTGCCAGTAGTGACCTACAGATAATCACCATATATTTT. It yields the protein CASSDLQIITIYF.

The chain joins TRBV5-6 to TRBJ2-1; D is possibly TRBD1 (6 bases). CDR1 is SGHDT, CDR2 YYEEEE, per germline. This CDR3 is built from 18 residues. With 0 bases removed from V and 5 bases from J, the gap between germline ends came to 21 bases. CDR3 nucleotides: TGTGCCAGCAGCTTGGTCAGAATACCAGGGGCCTTCAACAATGAGCAGTTCTTC. Amino acids: CASSLVRIPGAFNNEQFF.

The rearrangement joins TRBV25-1 to TRBJ1-1; TRBD1 might be the D (6 bases). This CDR3 has 14 residues. The germline CDR1 and CDR2 sequences are MGHDK and SYGVNS. V shed 3 bases and J shed 5 bases, with 13 bases lying between them. CDR3 coding DNA: TGTGCCAGCAGTGACACAGGGAGGGGGACTGAAGCTTTCTTT. Amino acids: CASSDTGRGTEAFF.

The CDR3 loop reads CASSYDSNSPLHF. In nucleotides, the CDR3 is TGTGCCAGCAGTTACGACAGTAATTCACCCCTCCACTTT. V usage is TRBV6-5 and J usage is TRBJ1-6; tentative D call: TRBD1 (5 bases). Trimming cost V 2 bases and J 6 bases, with 5 bases left between them. The CDR3 runs 13 residues. From germline, CDR1 is MNHEY and CDR2 SVGAGI.

This rearrangement joins TRBV11-2 to TRBJ1-3; D ambiguous. The CDR3 is 16 amino acids. The V and J ends lost 0 bases and 0 bases respectively, with 9 bases between them. Germline CDR1 SGHAT, CDR2 FQNNGV. CDR3 loop: CASSLDHSLSGNTIYF. The CDR3 DNA reads as TGTGCCAGCAGCTTAGATCACAGCCTCTCTGGAAACACCATATATTTT.

The rearrangement links TRBV19 to TRBJ1-6; 8 bases fit TRBD1. V was pared by 5 bases and J by 6 bases, with 9 bases of the junction left unmatched. The CDR3 has 16 amino acids. Looked up from germline, CDR1 is LNHDA and CDR2 is SQIVND (reference sequence). The CDR3 sequence: CASSPRKDRANSPLHF. The CDR3 nucleotides read TGTGCCAGTAGTCCACGAAAGGACAGGGCTAATTCACCCCTCCACTTT.

The chain has TRBV18 and TRBJ1-1; 8 bases match TRBD1. The CDR3 extends over 16 amino acids. The V and J ends lost 3 bases and 5 bases, in that order; junction bases with no gene match: 11. From germline, CDR1 is KGHSH and CDR2 LQKENI. Written as DNA, the CDR3 is TGTGCCAGCTCACCCACTGGCGGGACAGGCGGTACTGAAGCTTTCTTT. Translation: CASSPTGGTGGTEAFF.

The chain is built from TRBV18 and TRBJ1-1; perhaps TRBD1 as D (6 bases). V was clipped by 0 bases and J by 3 bases, with 14 bases between them. Germline CDR1 reads KGHSH; CDR2 reads LQKENI. The CDR3 is made up of 16 amino acids. CDR3 in DNA: TGTGCCAGCTCACCACCGGTAGGGGGAACGTACACTGAAGCTTTCTTT. It is translated as CASSPPVGGTYTEAFF.

The chain couples TRBV28 to TRBJ1-4; 8 positions match TRBD1. Germline V gives CDR1 MDHEN, CDR2 SYDVKM. V lost 8 bases, J lost 8 bases, and 10 bases stayed unmatched. The CDR3 runs to 14 residues. CDR3 sequence reads: CASRSQGADEKLFF. DNA for the CDR3: TGTGCCAGCCGCTCCCAGGGGGCGGACGAAAAACTGTTTTTT.

The chain employs TRBV4-3 and TRBJ1-1; D ambiguous. This CDR3 spans 18 amino acids. Trimming cost V 1 base and J 3 bases, with 21 bases left between them. Germline V gives CDR1 LGHNA, CDR2 YSLEER. CDR3 nucleotide sequence: TGCGCCAGCAGCCAAGTTCGGGTCTATGCCGTGCCGGACACTGAAGCTTTCTTT. Translating gives CASSQVRVYAVPDTEAFF.

The genes are TRBV7-2 and TRBJ1-5; no clear D gene. Germline V gives CDR1 SGHTA, CDR2 FQGNSA. V was pared by 0 bases and J by 4 bases, with 10 bases between. CDR3 size: 15 residues. As DNA, the CDR3 is TGTGCCAGCAGCTTAGCGACGGCGGGAAATCAGCCCCAGCATTTT. It is translated as CASSLATAGNQPQHF. The full variable domain, with the rest looked up from reference TRBV7-2 and TRBJ1-5, is GAGVSQSPSNKVTEKGKDVELRCDPISGHTALYWYRQSLGQGLEFLIYFQGNSAPDKSGLPSDRFSAERTGGSVSTLTIQRTQQEDSAVYLCASSLATAGNQPQHFGDGTRLSIL.

The chain combines TRBV10-1 with TRBJ2-5, with TRBD2 identical over 7 bases. The CDR3 has 14 amino acids. Germline CDR1 is WNHNN and CDR2 is SYGVQD (reference sequence). V lost 8 bases and J lost 4; bases outside the gene matches: 10. The chain's CDR3 is CASEAGLGAETQYF. As DNA, the CDR3 is TGCGCCAGCGAAGCCGGACTAGGGGCAGAGACCCAGTACTTC.

The chain recombines TRBV6-6 with TRBJ1-6; tentative D call: TRBD1 (6 bases). The CDR3 is 15 amino acids. Germline V gives CDR1 MNHNY, CDR2 SVGAGI (reference sequence). Between the trimmed V and J ends, which lost 2 bases and 5 bases, there was a span of 10 bases. Here the CDR3 DNA reads TGTGCCAGCAGTTACGGGGGCGCGCATAATTCACCCCTCCACTTT. This sequence encodes CASSYGGAHNSPLHF.